The 7 T cell receptor beta chains listed next were all sequenced from one sample in a study of CD8+CD57+ T cells in acquired aplastic anemia. Genomic DNA, the template, was used for profiling of the TCR beta VDJ and CDR3. TCRdb used MiXCR to reprocess the reads, holding one entry per CDR3 protein. The sample contains 150,000 or so distinct CDR3 sequences, about 60% of which appear only once. Specimen: sorted CD4+, CD8+, or CD8+CD57+ T cells (not recorded which) from PBMCs. These receptors all stem from a human donor in good health.

The chain links TRBV20-1 to TRBJ2-5; no clear D. CDR1 and CDR2 (germline): DFQATT, SNEGSKA (reference sequence). V was pared by 5 bases and J by 1 base, with 5 bases between. CDR3 length: 11 residues. DNA for the CDR3: TGCAGTGCTCCCCTCCAAGAGACCCAGTACTTC. Its translation: CSAPLQETQYF.

The chain employs TRBV7-9 and TRBJ1-6; possibly TRBD1 for D (6 bases). V dropped 5 bases and J dropped 8 bases, with 16 bases sitting between them. CDR1 and CDR2 from the germline V gene are SEHNR and FQNEAQ (reference sequence). The CDR3 length is 15 residues. As DNA, the CDR3 is TGTGCCAGCAGCCCCAGCCTCGGGGGGCATTCACCCCTCCACTTT. Its protein product is CASSPSLGGHSPLHF.

This clonotype was counted ten times or more. The chain joins TRBV4-2 to TRBJ2-2; a weak D match, TRBD2 (5 bases). V gave up 0 bases and J gave up 5 bases, with 7 bases separating them. Per germline, CDR1 LGHNA and CDR2 YNFKEQ. This CDR3 is 14 amino acids long. The DNA for the CDR3 is TGTGCCAGCAGCCAAGATGAGGGTACCGGGGAGCTGTTTTTT. Its translation is CASSQDEGTGELFF.

This chain uses TRBV20-1 with TRBJ2-5, with D possibly being TRBD2 (5 bases). This CDR3 spans 11 amino acids. Germline lookup yields CDR1 DFQATT and CDR2 SNEGSKA (reference sequence). The CDR3 sequence: CTIGVKETQYF. The CDR3 nucleotides are TGCACAATCGGGGTCAAGGAGACCCAGTACTTC.

The rearrangement uses TRBV6-1 and TRBJ2-7; either TRBD1 or TRBD2 may fit D (5 bases each). The germline V gene encodes CDR1 MNHNS and CDR2 SASEGT. The length of the CDR3 is 16 residues. V was cut by 5 bases and J by 3 bases, with 20 bases left in between. This chain's CDR3 is CASSFYPGTASYEQYF. DNA for the CDR3: TGTGCCAGCAGTTTCTACCCCGGGACGGCCAGCTACGAGCAGTACTTC.

The chain is built from TRBV2 and TRBJ2-1; 12 positions agree with TRBD2. Unmatched junction bases numbered 6, after V lost 5 bases and J lost 7 bases. The germline V gene has CDR1 SNHLY and CDR2 FYNNEI. The CDR3 length is 15 residues. CDR3 residues: CASSRTSGIGNEQFF. The CDR3 nucleotides are TGTGCCAGCAGTAGGACTAGCGGGATAGGTAATGAGCAGTTCTTC.

The chain recombines TRBV20-1 with TRBJ1-1; TRBD1 matches at 8 bases. Trimming removed 1 base from V and 4 bases from J; junction bases left unmatched: 8. Germline V gene sequence: CDR1 DFQATT, CDR2 SNEGSKA (reference sequence). The CDR3 totals 15 residues. CDR3 residues: CSARAQGQVITEAFF. The CDR3 DNA sequence: TGCAGTGCTAGAGCCCAGGGACAGGTCATCACTGAAGCTTTCTTT.